This TCR beta chain was recorded in a study of patients and donors after allogeneic stem cell transplantation. Only a few counts were recorded for this clonotype. One entry per CDR3 protein results from TCRdb running MiXCR on the RT-PCR reads. Found here are some 880,000 distinct CDR3 sequences, about a sixth of them singletons; the top ten hold roughly 6%. Trimming left V 10 bases short and J 2 bases short, with 15 bases between. CDR1 is ENHRY, CDR2 SYGVKD, per germline. CDR3 size: 14 residues. The V call is TRBV10-3, the J call TRBJ2-1; D tentatively fits TRBD1 or TRBD2 (5 bases each). The sequenced sample consisted of blood, either unsorted or a sorted T cell fraction (not recorded which). The sequence came from a human donor who was either an allogeneic HSCT recipient or a stem cell or donor lymphocyte infusion donor (not recorded which). It is not recorded whose cells these are; they may come from a transplant donor. The CDR3 region has the DNA TGTGCCACCACCGGGACGGGAACCTACAATGAGCAGTTCTTC. Translated: CATTGTGTYNEQFF.